Each of the 24 T cell receptor beta chains below was sequenced from the same sample in a study of regulatory T cells in long-lasting Graves disease. Time point meaning: newly diagnosed GD, antithyroid drugs for less than 3 months. TCR sequences were obtained from RNA taken from PBMCs. Investigators prepared the TCR beta libraries by applying iRepertoire HTBI primers and Arm-PCR of CDR3 regions. Using its own MiXCR run on the multiplex PCR reads, TCRdb lists one record per CDR3 protein. The table has 350,000 to 500,000 distinct CDR3 sequences, 14% seen once. This sample was shared with a second study, whose subject was T cells in Graves' hyperthyroidism and ophthalmopathy.

Sequenced material: peripheral blood mononuclear cells (PBMCs), taken at new diagnosis, from a patient treated with antithyroid drugs. The receptors come from a woman between 45 and 60 years old with Graves disease.

This clonotype was seen a handful of times. This chain uses TRBV5-1 with TRBJ2-5; no firm D call. The germline CDR1 and CDR2 sequences are SGHRS and YFSETQ. Trimming pared 6 bases from V and 4 bases from J, leaving 13 bases between. The CDR3 spans 13 residues. The chain's CDR3 is CASTPEWAETQYF. The CDR3 coding sequence is TGCGCCAGCACCCCGGAGTGGGCAGAGACCCAGTACTTC.

This clonotype was counted only a few times. An end of the junction differs from the germline gene, which may be a read error. The J gene is TRBJ2-1, the V gene TRBV12-3 or TRBV12-4, with D possibly being TRBD2 (6 bases). The CDR3 sequence is 15 residues long. CDR3 protein: CVSIQGAGSYNEQFF. In DNA, the CDR3 is TGTGTCAGCATTCAAGGGGCGGGGTCCTACAATGAGCAGTTCTTC.

The chain couples TRBV9 to TRBJ1-4; D is perhaps TRBD1 (5 bases). This CDR3 has 14 amino acids. Germline CDR1 SGDLS, CDR2 YYNGEE. The V and J ends lost 3 bases and 4 bases respectively, with 10 bases between them. CDR3 DNA sequence: TGTGCCAGCAGCGGTTGGGACGGTAATGAAAAACTGTTTTTT. This gives the protein CASSGWDGNEKLFF. Combining the CDR3 with reference TRBV9 and TRBJ1-4 gives the whole variable domain DSGVTQTPKHLITATGQRVTLRCSPRSGDLSVYWYQQSLDQGLQFLIQYYNGEERAKGNILERFSAQQFPDLHSELNLSSLELGDSALYFCASSGWDGNEKLFFGSGTQLSVL.

The rearrangement uses TRBV5-8 and TRBJ2-3; TRBD1 matches at 11 bases. Per germline, CDR1 SGHTS and CDR2 YDEGEE. There are 15 residues in the CDR3. The V and J ends lost 2 bases and 5 bases, in that order; junction bases with no gene match: 4. For the CDR3, the DNA is TGTGCCAGCAGCTTAAGGACAGGGGGCGTAGATACGCAGTATTTT. Protein sequence: CASSLRTGGVDTQYF.

This clonotype occurred a few times. The V call is TRBV7-8, the J call TRBJ2-7, with D possibly matching TRBD2 (5 bases). Trimming removed 1 base at V and 3 bases at J, with 22 bases between. CDR3 length: 18 residues. The germline gives CDR1 SGHVS, CDR2 FQNEAQ. The CDR3 sequence: CASSLGFPVGSIIYEQYF. The CDR3 bases are TGTGCCAGCAGCTTAGGCTTCCCGGTTGGGAGTATCATCTACGAGCAGTACTTC.

This clonotype appeared many times. This chain links TRBV6-2 or TRBV6-3 with TRBJ2-5; 9 bases agree with TRBD2. V shed 8 bases, J shed 5 bases, and the junction held 12 bases outside the gene matches. Per the germline V gene, CDR1 is MNHEY and CDR2 is SVGEGT. CDR3 length: 15 residues. In nucleotides, the CDR3 is TGTGCCAGCGACCCTAGCGGGAATTCACTCGAGACCCAGTACTTC. Amino acids: CASDPSGNSLETQYF.

The chain couples TRBV19 to TRBJ2-4, with TRBD1 matching 8 bases. Germline CDR1 is LNHDA and CDR2 is SQIVND (reference sequence). V was pared by 6 bases and J by 6 bases, with 4 bases of the junction left unmatched. The CDR3 spans 13 residues. The CDR3 sequence is CASRDRGVNIQYF. In nucleotides, the CDR3 is TGTGCCAGTAGAGACAGGGGTGTAAACATTCAGTACTTC.

Comment on this clonotype: It may be a read error: a sequence one base away is much more abundant. Without the conserved terminal phenylalanine or tryptophan, this CDR3 likely stems from a read error. The chain couples TRBV28 to TRBJ1-1; D gene ambiguous. This CDR3 spans 11 amino acids. V gave up 6 bases and J gave up 11 bases, with 13 bases separating them. Per the germline V gene, CDR1 is MDHEN and CDR2 is SYDVKM. Written as DNA, the CDR3 is TGTGCCAGCAGCTTCAGCGTTGGGGCTTTCTCT. Translated, it gives CASSFSVGAFS.

The chain combines TRBV12-3 or TRBV12-4 with TRBJ2-7, with D possibly matching TRBD2 (5 bases). This CDR3 contains 12 residues. Trimming took 6 bases from V and 5 from J, leaving 11 bases between them. The CDR3 region has the DNA TGTGCCAGCAGCACCACGGGGAACGAGCAGTACTTC. As protein: CASSTTGNEQYF.

At least ten counts were recorded for this clonotype. The chain uses TRBV6-1 and TRBJ2-5; D is perhaps TRBD1 (6 bases). Trimming stripped 7 bases from V and 2 bases from J, with 14 bases between. The CDR3 has 14 amino acids. The V gene's germline CDR1 is MNHNS and CDR2 SASEGT. The CDR3 here is CASMADRRQETQYF. CDR3 coding DNA: TGTGCCAGCATGGCCGACAGGAGGCAAGAGACCCAGTACTTC.

This clonotype was recorded many times. V usage is TRBV2 and J usage is TRBJ2-3, with TRBD2 matching 10 bases. J gave up 1 base and V 9 bases, and 1 base lay outside the gene matches. Germline CDR1 is SNHLY and CDR2 is FYNNEI. This CDR3 comprises 13 residues. The DNA for the CDR3 is TGTGCCAGGGGGACTAGCGGCACAGATACGCAGTATTTT. Translated, it gives CARGTSGTDTQYF.

This clonotype was observed many times. This chain joins TRBV28 and TRBJ1-4; unclear D gene. V shed 3 bases and J shed 6 bases, with 11 bases lying between them. The CDR3 loop spans 14 amino acids. Germline V gives CDR1 MDHEN, CDR2 SYDVKM. CDR3 DNA: TGTGCCAGCAGTTTCGTGCGGGTGGATGAAAAACTGTTTTTT. Protein sequence: CASSFVRVDEKLFF.

V and J are TRBV27 and TRBJ2-2, with D possibly matching TRBD1 (6 bases). The CDR3 runs 17 residues. Germline V gives CDR1 MNHEY, CDR2 SMNVEV (reference sequence). V was cut by 5 bases and J by 0 bases, with 16 bases left in between. CDR3 DNA sequence: TGTGCCAGCAGTCCCTTTCGGGACAAAACGAACACCGGGGAGCTGTTTTTT. Translation: CASSPFRDKTNTGELFF.

This chain links TRBV28 with TRBJ1-6; TRBD1 aligns across 9 bases. Per the germline V gene, CDR1 is MDHEN and CDR2 is SYDVKM. The length of the CDR3 is 15 residues. V trimming: 6 bases; J trimming: 9 bases; junction bases outside the gene matches: 9. CDR3 residues: CASSPGTGRGSPLHF. As DNA, the CDR3 is TGTGCCAGCAGCCCCGGGACAGGGAGGGGTTCACCCCTCCACTTT.

This clonotype was recorded many times. V is TRBV14 and J is TRBJ2-1; 7 nucleotides line up with TRBD2. The CDR3 sequence is 16 residues long. CDR1 is SGHDN and CDR2 is FVKESK in the germline V gene. Unmatched junction bases numbered 8, after V lost 2 bases and J lost 4 bases. The CDR3 sequence is CASSQKASGAYNEQFF. The CDR3 DNA reads TGTGCCAGCAGCCAAAAGGCCAGCGGGGCATACAATGAGCAGTTCTTC.

The gene calls are TRBV9 and TRBJ2-3; no reliable D call. This CDR3 is 15 amino acids long. CDR1 and CDR2 (germline): SGDLS, YYNGEE. V was cut by 1 base and J by 2 bases, with 11 bases left in between. In DNA, the CDR3 is TGTGCCAGCAGCGTAAATAACATTTACACAGATACGCAGTATTTT. Its translation: CASSVNNIYTDTQYF. The full variable domain, its missing parts supplied by reference TRBV9 and TRBJ2-3, is DSGVTQTPKHLITATGQRVTLRCSPRSGDLSVYWYQQSLDQGLQFLIQYYNGEERAKGNILERFSAQQFPDLHSELNLSSLELGDSALYFCASSVNNIYTDTQYFGPGTRLTVL.

This clonotype appeared a few times. J is TRBJ2-7 and V is TRBV18; 12 bases match TRBD2. Germline lookup yields CDR1 KGHSH and CDR2 LQKENI. The J segment lost 1 base and the V segment lost 5 bases, leaving 6 bases of the junction unmatched. CDR3 length: 16 amino acids. This chain's CDR3 is CASSRPGLAGSYEQYF. CDR3 in DNA: TGTGCCAGCTCAAGACCGGGACTAGCGGGTTCCTACGAGCAGTACTTC. The whole variable domain, filled in from reference TRBV18 and TRBJ2-7, reads NAGVMQNPRHLVRRRGQEARLRCSPMKGHSHVYWYRQLPEEGLKFMVYLQKENIIDESGMPKERFSAEFPKEGPSILRIQQVVRGDSAAYFCASSRPGLAGSYEQYFGPGTRLTVT.

This clonotype has only a few counts. The chain recombines TRBV4-1 with TRBJ2-3; 9 bases match TRBD1. Germline V gene sequence: CDR1 MGHRA, CDR2 YSYEKL. The CDR3 has 15 amino acids. Germline trimming cut 3 bases from V and 4 bases from J; bases unmatched to any gene: 5. The CDR3 coding sequence is TGCGCCAGCAGCCACCCGGGACAGGGTCCAGATACGCAGTATTTT. Protein product: CASSHPGQGPDTQYF.

This clonotype has more than one count but fewer than ten. The V call is TRBV6-1, the J call TRBJ1-5, with D perhaps TRBD1 (6 bases). This CDR3 is built from 15 residues. CDR1 and CDR2 from the germline V gene are MNHNS and SASEGT. Deletions cut 0 bases from V and 4 bases from J, with 10 bases between. For the CDR3, the DNA is TGTGCCAGCAGTGAAGCGCAAGGGGGAAATCAGCCCCAGCATTTT. Protein sequence: CASSEAQGGNQPQHF.

This clonotype was counted a few times. The rearrangement links TRBV18 to TRBJ1-1, with no clear D. The V gene's germline CDR1 is KGHSH and CDR2 LQKENI. The CDR3 runs 15 residues. V lost 0 bases, J lost 1 base, and 9 bases lay in between. Here the CDR3 reads CASSPPSLQNTEAFF. The CDR3 DNA is TGTGCCAGCTCACCACCGTCGCTGCAGAACACTGAAGCTTTCTTT.

This clonotype was found many times. This chain links TRBV30 with TRBJ2-7; 8 bases map to TRBD2. CDR1 and CDR2 (germline): GTSNPN, SVGIG (reference sequence). The length of the CDR3 is 13 residues. Losses at the gene ends were 2 bases for V and 1 base for J; bases not matched to a gene: 1. The CDR3 spells CAWSSGSSYEQYF. CDR3 DNA: TGTGCCTGGAGTAGCGGGAGTTCCTACGAGCAGTACTTC.

The chain carries TRBV9 and TRBJ1-2; D is ambiguous. This CDR3 comprises 13 residues. The ends were cut back, 0 bases at V and 1 base at J, with 4 bases in the middle. In germline, CDR1 is SGDLS, CDR2 YYNGEE. The CDR3 DNA is TGTGCCAGCAGCGTAGAGGATAACTATGGCTACACCTTC. This sequence encodes CASSVEDNYGYTF.

Only a few counts were recorded for this clonotype. This rearrangement joins TRBV4-2 to TRBJ1-2, with D uncertain. Germline CDR1 and CDR2: LGHNA and YNFKEQ. CDR3 length: 15 amino acids. V was shortened by 1 base and J by 1 base, with 10 bases between the two germline ends. In DNA, the CDR3 is TGTGCCAGCAGCCAAGTGCCCGCGTTTAACTATGGCTACACCTTC. This encodes CASSQVPAFNYGYTF.

This clonotype was recorded many times. This chain joins TRBV5-5 and TRBJ1-1; TRBD1 aligns across 7 bases. Looked up from germline, CDR1 is SGHKS and CDR2 is YYEKEE (reference sequence). The CDR3 length is 14 residues. J lost 3 bases, V lost 0 bases, and 2 bases had no gene match. The CDR3 coding sequence is TGTGCCAGCAGCTTGGGAGGGGGCCACACTGAAGCTTTCTTT. Amino acid sequence: CASSLGGGHTEAFF.